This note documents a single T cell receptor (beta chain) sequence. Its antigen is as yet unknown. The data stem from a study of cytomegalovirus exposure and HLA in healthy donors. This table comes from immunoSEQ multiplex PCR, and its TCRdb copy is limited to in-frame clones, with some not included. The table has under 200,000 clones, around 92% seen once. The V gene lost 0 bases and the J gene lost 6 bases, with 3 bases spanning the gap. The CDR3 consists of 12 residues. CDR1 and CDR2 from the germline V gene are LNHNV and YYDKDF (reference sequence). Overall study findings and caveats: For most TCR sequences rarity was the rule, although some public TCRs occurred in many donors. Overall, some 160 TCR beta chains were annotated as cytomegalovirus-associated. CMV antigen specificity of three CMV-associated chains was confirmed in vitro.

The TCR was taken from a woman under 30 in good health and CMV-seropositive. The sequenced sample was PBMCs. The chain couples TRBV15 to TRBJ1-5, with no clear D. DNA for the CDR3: TGTGCCACCAGCAGAGATCGTCAGCCCCAGCATTTT. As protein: CATSRDRQPQHF.